This T cell receptor (beta chain) was identified during a study of CD8 T cells in ankylosing spondylitis. Notes on the study in general: Disease-linked clones reportedly showed significant enrichment in matched ankylosing spondylitis synovial fluid. The authors found the disease-linked clones to be CD8+ and relatively rare in peripheral blood.

TCRdb reprocessed the 5' RACE reads with MiXCR, giving one entry per CDR3 protein. The sample has about 150,000 distinct CDR3 sequences, around 45% seen once; the top ten hold about 16%. CDR3 size: 14 residues. The V end was cut by 6 bases, the J end by 7 bases, with 19 bases between. This clonotype was detected only a few times. Its matching antigen is unknown. The receptor was isolated from a male donor with ankylosing spondylitis. Sequencing input: synovial fluid, either unsorted or a sorted T cell fraction (not recorded which). The genes are TRBV12-3 or TRBV12-4 and TRBJ2-7; D call uncertain. DNA for the CDR3: TGTGCCAGCAGCTCAACTAACCTACCTTTTGAGCAGTACTTC. As protein: CASSSTNLPFEQYF.